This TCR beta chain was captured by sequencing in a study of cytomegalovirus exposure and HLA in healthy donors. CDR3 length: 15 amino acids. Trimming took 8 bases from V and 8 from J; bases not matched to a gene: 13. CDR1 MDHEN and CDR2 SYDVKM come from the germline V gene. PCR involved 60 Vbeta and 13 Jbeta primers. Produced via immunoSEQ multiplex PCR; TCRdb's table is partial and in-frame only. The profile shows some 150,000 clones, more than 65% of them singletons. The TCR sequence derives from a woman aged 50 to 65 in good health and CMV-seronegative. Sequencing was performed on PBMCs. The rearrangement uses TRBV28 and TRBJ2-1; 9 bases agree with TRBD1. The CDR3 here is CASQTSGTGTDEQFF. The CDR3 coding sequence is TGTGCCAGCCAAACCTCCGGGACAGGGACGGATGAGCAGTTCTTC.